A selection of T cell receptor beta chains follows, all from one sample in a study of circulating and synovial CD4+ cells in juvenile arthritis. Generated by immunoSEQ multiplex PCR, the TCRdb table keeps only in-frame clones and is missing some. The sample lists 35,000 or so clones; roughly 96% were seen once. The sample taken for sequencing was CD4+ T cells from blood. The receptors come from a human donor with juvenile idiopathic arthritis. The CDR3 runs from the conserved cysteine through the conserved F or W. Fields, in order: D gene, J gene, V gene, clone size, CDR3 protein, CDR3 DNA. The D gene is left open where the match is weak. The size entry is marked missing in some rows and otherwise reads once, few, many or a size class.

d_call: TRBD1
j_call: TRBJ1-5
v_call: TRBV15
clone_size: NA
cdr3_aa: CATSRAVGQNYQPQHF
cdr3_nt: TGTGCCACCAGCAGAGCGGTGGGACAGAATTATCAGCCCCAGCATTTT

d_call: TRBD1
j_call: TRBJ1-5
v_call: TRBV15
clone_size: NA
cdr3_aa: CATSGGTATPLHNQPQHF
cdr3_nt: TGTGCCACCAGCGGCGGGACAGCAACGCCATTACACAATCAGCCCCAGCATTTT

d_call: TRBD1
j_call: TRBJ1-4
v_call: TRBV2
clone_size: NA
cdr3_aa: CASRDYRGSFEKLFF
cdr3_nt: TGTGCCAGCAGGGATTACAGGGGGTCCTTTGAAAAACTGTTTTTT

d_call: TRBD1
j_call: TRBJ2-2
v_call: TRBV5-6
clone_size: NA
cdr3_aa: CASSSLTGGAGELFF
cdr3_nt: TGTGCCAGCAGCTCTTTGACAGGGGGGGCCGGGGAGCTGTTTTTT

d_call: NA
j_call: TRBJ1-2
v_call: TRBV5-6
clone_size: NA
cdr3_aa: CASSLSTGGYTF
cdr3_nt: TGTGCCAGCAGCCTATCGACAGGCGGCTACACCTTC

d_call: NA
j_call: TRBJ2-6
v_call: TRBV7-2
clone_size: NA
cdr3_aa: CASSLGGRAASSGANVLTF
cdr3_nt: TGTGCCAGCAGCTTAGGTGGCCGTGCCGCTAGCTCTGGGGCCAACGTCCTGACTTTC

d_call: NA
j_call: TRBJ2-7
v_call: TRBV27
clone_size: NA
cdr3_aa: CASSPPGDEQYF
cdr3_nt: TGTGCCAGCAGCCCCCCAGGGGACGAGCAGTACTTC

d_call: NA
j_call: TRBJ2-5
v_call: TRBV15
clone_size: NA
cdr3_aa: CATSRDLEQIQETQYF
cdr3_nt: TGTGCCACCAGCAGAGATCTGGAGCAAATCCAAGAGACCCAGTACTTC

d_call: TRBD2
j_call: TRBJ2-5
v_call: TRBV29-1
clone_size: NA
cdr3_aa: CSVDGTSGGVQETQYF
cdr3_nt: TGCAGCGTTGATGGGACTAGCGGGGGGGTCCAAGAGACCCAGTACTTC

d_call: NA
j_call: TRBJ2-3
v_call: TRBV29-1
clone_size: NA
cdr3_aa: CSVEGWGGLVDTQYF
cdr3_nt: TGCAGCGTTGAAGGGTGGGGGGGCCTGGTAGATACGCAGTATTTT

d_call: TRBD2
j_call: TRBJ2-5
v_call: TRBV7-2
clone_size: NA
cdr3_aa: CASSSQRGGSRETQYF
cdr3_nt: TGTGCCAGCAGCTCACAACGGGGGGGCTCGAGAGAGACCCAGTACTTC

d_call: NA
j_call: TRBJ1-6
v_call: TRBV7-2
clone_size: NA
cdr3_aa: CASSPRLKGGSYNSPLHF
cdr3_nt: TGTGCCAGCAGCCCGAGACTCAAAGGGGGCTCCTATAATTCACCCCTCCACTTT

d_call: TRBD1
j_call: TRBJ1-1
v_call: TRBV30
clone_size: NA
cdr3_aa: CAWSGQGNTEAFF
cdr3_nt: TGTGCCTGGAGTGGACAGGGGAACACTGAAGCTTTCTTT

d_call: NA
j_call: TRBJ2-3
v_call: TRBV7-3
clone_size: NA
cdr3_aa: CASSLALGTDTQYF
cdr3_nt: TGTGCCAGCAGCTTAGCGCTTGGCACAGATACGCAGTATTTT

d_call: NA
j_call: TRBJ2-7
v_call: TRBV30
clone_size: once
cdr3_aa: CAWSAGQKFHEQYF
cdr3_nt: TGTGCCTGGAGTGCAGGACAAAAATTCCACGAGCAGTACTTC

d_call: TRBD2
j_call: TRBJ2-1
v_call: TRBV7-3
clone_size: NA
cdr3_aa: CASSFAGGNEQFF
cdr3_nt: TGTGCCAGCAGCTTTGCGGGAGGTAATGAGCAGTTCTTC

d_call: TRBD2
j_call: TRBJ2-5
v_call: TRBV6-5
clone_size: NA
cdr3_aa: CASRLSGSGKETQYF
cdr3_nt: TGTGCCAGCAGACTTAGCGGGAGCGGTAAAGAGACCCAGTACTTC

d_call: NA
j_call: TRBJ1-1
v_call: TRBV29-1
clone_size: NA
cdr3_aa: CSVDGRGGTEAFF
cdr3_nt: TGCAGCGTTGATGGCAGGGGTGGCACTGAAGCTTTCTTT

d_call: NA
j_call: TRBJ1-1
v_call: TRBV28
clone_size: NA
cdr3_aa: CASRFHDRPFFTEAFF
cdr3_nt: TGTGCCAGCAGATTCCACGACAGACCCTTCTTCACTGAAGCTTTCTTT

d_call: TRBD1
j_call: TRBJ2-1
v_call: TRBV9
clone_size: NA
cdr3_aa: CASSGGQGLVNEQFF
cdr3_nt: TGTGCCAGCAGCGGGGGACAGGGGCTCGTCAATGAGCAGTTCTTC

d_call: NA
j_call: TRBJ1-4
v_call: TRBV7-9
clone_size: NA
cdr3_aa: CASSIDSRNEKLFF
cdr3_nt: TGTGCCAGCAGCATTGACAGCCGGAATGAAAAACTGTTTTTT

d_call: TRBD1
j_call: TRBJ1-2
v_call: TRBV5-1
clone_size: NA
cdr3_aa: CASSLGGQGSYGYTF
cdr3_nt: TGCGCCAGCAGCTTGGGGGGACAGGGTTCCTATGGCTACACCTTC

d_call: NA
j_call: TRBJ2-1
v_call: TRBV9
clone_size: NA
cdr3_aa: CASSANNEQFF
cdr3_nt: TGTGCCAGCAGCGCAAACAATGAGCAGTTCTTC

d_call: NA
j_call: TRBJ2-7
v_call: TRBV4-1
clone_size: NA
cdr3_aa: CASSQEAAKGTPSYEQYF
cdr3_nt: TGCGCCAGCAGCCAAGAAGCGGCCAAAGGGACACCTTCCTACGAGCAGTACTTC

d_call: NA
j_call: TRBJ1-1
v_call: TRBV19
clone_size: NA
cdr3_aa: CASSISVTEAFF
cdr3_nt: TGTGCCAGTAGTATTAGCGTCACTGAAGCTTTCTTT

d_call: TRBD1
j_call: TRBJ2-5
v_call: TRBV27
clone_size: NA
cdr3_aa: CASSLDRGQETQYF
cdr3_nt: TGTGCCAGCAGTTTGGACAGGGGCCAAGAGACCCAGTACTTC

d_call: NA
j_call: TRBJ2-1
v_call: TRBV7-2
clone_size: NA
cdr3_aa: CASSLDPVGEQFF
cdr3_nt: TGTGCCAGCAGCTTAGACCCAGTTGGTGAGCAGTTCTTC

d_call: NA
j_call: TRBJ1-2
v_call: TRBV28
clone_size: NA
cdr3_aa: CASKFSDRPSLSYTF
cdr3_nt: TGTGCCAGCAAATTCTCAGACAGGCCCTCGTTAAGCTACACCTTC

d_call: TRBD2
j_call: TRBJ2-1
v_call: TRBV7-2
clone_size: NA
cdr3_aa: CASRPGLPADEQFF
cdr3_nt: TGTGCCAGCAGGCCGGGACTACCTGCCGATGAGCAGTTCTTC

d_call: NA
j_call: TRBJ1-1
v_call: TRBV5-1
clone_size: NA
cdr3_aa: CASSLATGLDTEAFF
cdr3_nt: TGCGCCAGCAGCTTGGCGACAGGCTTGGACACTGAAGCTTTCTTT

d_call: TRBD2
j_call: TRBJ2-5
v_call: TRBV7-3
clone_size: NA
cdr3_aa: CASSLKGLAGGNDETQYF
cdr3_nt: TGTGCCAGCAGCTTAAAAGGGCTAGCGGGAGGGAATGATGAGACCCAGTACTTC

d_call: TRBD1
j_call: TRBJ1-4
v_call: TRBV7-9
clone_size: NA
cdr3_aa: CASTVRGPNEKLFF
cdr3_nt: TGTGCCAGCACCGTCAGGGGGCCAAATGAAAAACTGTTTTTT

d_call: NA
j_call: TRBJ2-7
v_call: TRBV7-2
clone_size: NA
cdr3_aa: CASSFGDSPYEQYF
cdr3_nt: TGTGCCAGCAGCTTTGGCGACAGCCCCTACGAGCAGTACTTC

d_call: TRBD1
j_call: TRBJ1-2
v_call: TRBV5-1
clone_size: NA
cdr3_aa: CASSPQGQGARGYTF
cdr3_nt: TGCGCCAGCAGCCCACAGGGACAGGGGGCGCGGGGCTACACCTTC

d_call: NA
j_call: TRBJ2-7
v_call: TRBV15
clone_size: once
cdr3_aa: CAMEGYEQYF
cdr3_nt: TGTGCCATGGAGGGATACGAGCAGTACTTC

d_call: TRBD1
j_call: TRBJ1-1
v_call: TRBV18
clone_size: NA
cdr3_aa: CASSGTGRTEAFF
cdr3_nt: TGTGCCAGCTCCGGGACAGGAAGGACTGAAGCTTTCTTT

d_call: NA
j_call: TRBJ2-7
v_call: TRBV2
clone_size: NA
cdr3_aa: CASSEALGTLKSYEQYF
cdr3_nt: TGTGCCAGCAGCGAAGCGTTAGGGACTCTAAAATCCTACGAGCAGTACTTC

d_call: NA
j_call: TRBJ2-7
v_call: TRBV2
clone_size: NA
cdr3_aa: CASSGQVIYEQYF
cdr3_nt: TGTGCCAGCAGTGGACAGGTTATCTACGAGCAGTACTTC